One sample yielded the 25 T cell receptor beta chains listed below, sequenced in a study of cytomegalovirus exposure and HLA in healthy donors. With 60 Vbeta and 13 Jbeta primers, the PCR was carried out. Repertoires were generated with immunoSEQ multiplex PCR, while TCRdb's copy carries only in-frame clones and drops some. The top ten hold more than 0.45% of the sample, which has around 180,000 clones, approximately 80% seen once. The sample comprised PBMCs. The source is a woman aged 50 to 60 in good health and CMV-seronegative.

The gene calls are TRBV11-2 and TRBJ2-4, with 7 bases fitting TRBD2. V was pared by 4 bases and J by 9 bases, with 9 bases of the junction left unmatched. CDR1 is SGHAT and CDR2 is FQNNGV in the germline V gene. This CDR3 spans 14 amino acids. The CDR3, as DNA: TGTGCCAGCAGCTGGCAGGGTGGGGGGGTCATTCAGTACTTC. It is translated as CASSWQGGGVIQYF. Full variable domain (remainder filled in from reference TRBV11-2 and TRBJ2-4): EAGVAQSPRYKIIEKRQSVAFWCNPISGHATLYWYQQILGQGPKLLIQFQNNGVVDDSQLPKDRFSAERLKGVDSTLKIQPAKLEDSAVYLCASSWQGGGVIQYFGAGTRLSVL.

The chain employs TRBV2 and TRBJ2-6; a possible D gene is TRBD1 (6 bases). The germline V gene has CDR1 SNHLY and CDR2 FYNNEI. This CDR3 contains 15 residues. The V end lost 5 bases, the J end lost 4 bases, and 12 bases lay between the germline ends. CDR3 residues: CASSLQGTGANVLTF. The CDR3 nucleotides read TGTGCCAGCAGTTTACAGGGAACAGGGGCCAACGTCCTGACTTTC. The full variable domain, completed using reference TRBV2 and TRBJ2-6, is EPEVTQTPSHQVTQMGQEVILRCVPISNHLYFYWYRQILGQKVEFLVSFYNNEISEKSEIFDDQFSVERPDGSNFTLKIRSTKLEDSAMYFCASSLQGTGANVLTFGAGSRLTVL.

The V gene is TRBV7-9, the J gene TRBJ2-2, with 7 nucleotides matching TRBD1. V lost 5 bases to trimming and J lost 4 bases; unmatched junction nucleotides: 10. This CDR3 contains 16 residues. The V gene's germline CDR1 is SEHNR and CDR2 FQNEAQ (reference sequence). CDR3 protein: CASSAFEGAGTGELFF. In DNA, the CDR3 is TGTGCCAGCAGCGCTTTCGAGGGGGCAGGCACCGGGGAGCTGTTTTTT. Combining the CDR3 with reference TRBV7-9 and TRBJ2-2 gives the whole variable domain DTGVSQNPRHKITKRGQNVTFRCDPISEHNRLYWYRQTLGQGPEFLTYFQNEAQLEKSRLLSDRFSAERPKGSFSTLEIQRTEQGDSAMYLCASSAFEGAGTGELFFGEGSRLTVL.

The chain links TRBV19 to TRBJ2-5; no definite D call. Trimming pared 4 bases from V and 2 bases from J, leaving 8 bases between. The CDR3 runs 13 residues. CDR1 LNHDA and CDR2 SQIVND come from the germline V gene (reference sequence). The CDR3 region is CASSRSRQETQYF. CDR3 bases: TGTGCCAGTAGTAGGTCCAGGCAAGAGACCCAGTACTTC.

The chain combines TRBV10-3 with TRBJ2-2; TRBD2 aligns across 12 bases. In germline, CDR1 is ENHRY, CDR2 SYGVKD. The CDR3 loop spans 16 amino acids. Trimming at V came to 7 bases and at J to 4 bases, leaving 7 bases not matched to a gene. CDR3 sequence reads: CAIKGGLAGSTGELFF. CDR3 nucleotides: TGTGCCATCAAGGGGGGACTAGCGGGTTCCACCGGGGAGCTGTTTTTT.

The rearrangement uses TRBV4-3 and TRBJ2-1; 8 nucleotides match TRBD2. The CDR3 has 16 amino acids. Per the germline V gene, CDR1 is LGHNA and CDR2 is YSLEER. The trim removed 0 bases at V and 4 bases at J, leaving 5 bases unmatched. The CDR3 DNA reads TGCGCCAGCAGCCAAGATCGGGGGGGGCCGTACAATGAGCAGTTCTTC. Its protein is CASSQDRGGPYNEQFF.

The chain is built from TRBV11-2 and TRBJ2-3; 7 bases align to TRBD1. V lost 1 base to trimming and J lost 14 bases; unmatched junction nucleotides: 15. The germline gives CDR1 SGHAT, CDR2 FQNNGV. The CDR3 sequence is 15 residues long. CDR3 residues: CASSLGSMGQGVLYF. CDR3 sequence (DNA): TGTGCCAGCAGCTTAGGGAGTATGGGGCAGGGGGTTCTGTATTTT.

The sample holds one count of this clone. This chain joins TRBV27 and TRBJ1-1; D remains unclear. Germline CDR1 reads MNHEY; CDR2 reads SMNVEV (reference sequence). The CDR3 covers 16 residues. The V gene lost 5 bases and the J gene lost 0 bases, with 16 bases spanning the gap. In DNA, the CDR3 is TGTGCCAGCAGTCCGCGGCAGCTTTTTATGAACACTGAAGCTTTCTTT. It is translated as CASSPRQLFMNTEAFF.

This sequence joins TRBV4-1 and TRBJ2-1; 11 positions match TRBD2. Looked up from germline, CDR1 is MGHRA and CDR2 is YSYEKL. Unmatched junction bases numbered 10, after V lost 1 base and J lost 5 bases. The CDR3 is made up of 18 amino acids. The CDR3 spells CASSQAPGVSGRDNEQFF. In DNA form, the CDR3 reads TGCGCCAGCAGCCAAGCCCCAGGAGTTAGCGGGAGGGACAATGAGCAGTTCTTC.

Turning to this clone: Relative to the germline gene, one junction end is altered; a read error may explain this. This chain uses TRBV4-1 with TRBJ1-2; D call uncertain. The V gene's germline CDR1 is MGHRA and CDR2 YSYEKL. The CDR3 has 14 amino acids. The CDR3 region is CAGSQTAAASGYTF. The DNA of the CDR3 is TGCGCCGGCAGCCAAACGGCGGCAGCCTCTGGCTACACCTTC.

The CDR3 protein is CASSPDINTGELFF. CDR3 nucleotide sequence: TGTGCCAGCTCACCCGACATTAACACCGGGGAGCTGTTTTTT. The chain couples TRBV18 to TRBJ2-2; D is ambiguous. There are 14 residues in the CDR3. Between the trimmed V and J ends, which lost 3 bases and 2 bases, there was a span of 7 bases. Germline loops: CDR1 KGHSH, CDR2 LQKENI.

CDR3 amino acids: CASSYSFGGPYEQYF. The CDR3 region has the DNA TGTGCCAGCAGTTACTCGTTTGGGGGCCCCTACGAGCAGTACTTC. V and J are TRBV6-5 and TRBJ2-7; tentatively, D is TRBD1 (6 bases). The germline V gene has CDR1 MNHEY and CDR2 SVGAGI. CDR3 size: 15 residues. Trimming pared 0 bases from V and 2 bases from J, leaving 11 bases between.

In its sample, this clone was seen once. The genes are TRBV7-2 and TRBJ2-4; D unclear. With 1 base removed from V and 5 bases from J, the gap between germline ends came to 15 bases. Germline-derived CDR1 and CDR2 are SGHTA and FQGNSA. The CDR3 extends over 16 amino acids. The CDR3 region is CASSLVETTIQNIQYF. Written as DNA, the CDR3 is TGTGCCAGCAGCTTAGTTGAGACAACCATACAAAACATTCAGTACTTC. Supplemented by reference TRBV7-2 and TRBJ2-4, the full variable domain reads GAGVSQSPSNKVTEKGKDVELRCDPISGHTALYWYRQSLGQGLEFLIYFQGNSAPDKSGLPSDRFSAERTGGSVSTLTIQRTQQEDSAVYLCASSLVETTIQNIQYFGAGTRLSVL.

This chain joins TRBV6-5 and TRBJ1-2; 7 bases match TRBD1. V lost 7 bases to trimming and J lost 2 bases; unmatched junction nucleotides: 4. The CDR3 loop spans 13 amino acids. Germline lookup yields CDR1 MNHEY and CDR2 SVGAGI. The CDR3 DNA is TGTGCCAGCACCAAGACAGGGAACTATGGCTACACCTTC. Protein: CASTKTGNYGYTF.

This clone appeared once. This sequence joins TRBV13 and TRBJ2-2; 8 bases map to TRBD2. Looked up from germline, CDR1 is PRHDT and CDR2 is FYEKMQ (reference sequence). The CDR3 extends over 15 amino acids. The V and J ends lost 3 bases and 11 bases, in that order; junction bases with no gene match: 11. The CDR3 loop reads CASSFSGGPIGELFF. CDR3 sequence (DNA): TGTGCCAGCAGCTTTTCGGGGGGGCCGATTGGAGAGCTGTTTTTT.

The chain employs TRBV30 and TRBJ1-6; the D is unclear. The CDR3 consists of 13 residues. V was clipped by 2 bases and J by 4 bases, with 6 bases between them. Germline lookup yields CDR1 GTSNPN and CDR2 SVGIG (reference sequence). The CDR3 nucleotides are TGTGCCTGGAGTTTGCAGTATAATTCACCCCTCCACTTT. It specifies CAWSLQYNSPLHF.

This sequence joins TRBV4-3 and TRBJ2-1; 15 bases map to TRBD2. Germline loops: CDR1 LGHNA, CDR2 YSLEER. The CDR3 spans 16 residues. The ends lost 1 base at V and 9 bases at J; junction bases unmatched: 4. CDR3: CASSQGTSGGAFEQFF. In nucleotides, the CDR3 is TGCGCCAGCAGCCAAGGGACTAGCGGGGGGGCATTTGAGCAGTTCTTC.

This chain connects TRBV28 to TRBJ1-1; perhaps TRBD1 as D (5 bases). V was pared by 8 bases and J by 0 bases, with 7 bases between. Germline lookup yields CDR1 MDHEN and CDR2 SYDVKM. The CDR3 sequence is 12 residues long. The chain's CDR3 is CASLQVNTEAFF. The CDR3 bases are TGTGCCAGCCTACAGGTGAACACTGAAGCTTTCTTT.

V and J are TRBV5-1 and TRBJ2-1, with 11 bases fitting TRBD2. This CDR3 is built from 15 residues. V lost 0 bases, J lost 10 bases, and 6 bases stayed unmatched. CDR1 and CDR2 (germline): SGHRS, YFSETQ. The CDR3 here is CASSLGLAGGVEQFF. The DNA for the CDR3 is TGCGCCAGCAGCTTGGGGTTAGCGGGGGGGGTGGAGCAGTTCTTC.

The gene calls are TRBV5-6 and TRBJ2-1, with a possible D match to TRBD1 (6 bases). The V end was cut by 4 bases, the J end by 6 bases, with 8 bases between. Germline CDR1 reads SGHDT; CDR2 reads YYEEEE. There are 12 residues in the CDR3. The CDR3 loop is CASSMDSNEQFF. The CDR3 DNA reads TGTGCCAGCAGCATGGACAGCAATGAGCAGTTCTTC. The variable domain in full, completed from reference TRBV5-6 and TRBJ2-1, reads DAGVTQSPTHLIKTRGQQVTLRCSPKSGHDTVSWYQQALGQGPQFIFQYYEEEERQRGNFPDRFSGHQFPNYSSELNVNALLLGDSALYLCASSMDSNEQFFGPGTRLTVL.

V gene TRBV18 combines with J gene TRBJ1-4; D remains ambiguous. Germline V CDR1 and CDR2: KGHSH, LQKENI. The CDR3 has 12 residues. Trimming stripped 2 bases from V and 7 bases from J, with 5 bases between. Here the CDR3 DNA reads TGTGCCAGCTCACCAGCGGGTGAAAAACTGTTTTTT. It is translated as CASSPAGEKLFF.

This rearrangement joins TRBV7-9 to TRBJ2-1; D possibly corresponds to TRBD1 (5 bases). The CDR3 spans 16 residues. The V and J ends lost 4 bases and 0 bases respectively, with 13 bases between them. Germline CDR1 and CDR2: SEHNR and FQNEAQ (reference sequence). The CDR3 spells CASSSARATSYNEQFF. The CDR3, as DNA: TGTGCCAGCAGCTCCGCCAGGGCCACCTCCTACAATGAGCAGTTCTTC.

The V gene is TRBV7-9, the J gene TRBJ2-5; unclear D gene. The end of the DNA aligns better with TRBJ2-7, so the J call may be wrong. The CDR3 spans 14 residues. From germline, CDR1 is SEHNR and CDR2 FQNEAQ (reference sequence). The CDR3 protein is CASSMWTDSYEQYF. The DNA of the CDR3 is TGTGCCAGCAGCATGTGGACGGACTCCTACGAGCAGTACTTC.

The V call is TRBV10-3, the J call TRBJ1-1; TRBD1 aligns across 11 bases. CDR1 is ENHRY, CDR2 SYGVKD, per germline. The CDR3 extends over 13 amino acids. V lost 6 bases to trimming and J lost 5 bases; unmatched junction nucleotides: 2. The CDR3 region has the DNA TGTGCCATCAGCGGGACAGGGGGTACTGAAGCTTTCTTT. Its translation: CAISGTGGTEAFF.

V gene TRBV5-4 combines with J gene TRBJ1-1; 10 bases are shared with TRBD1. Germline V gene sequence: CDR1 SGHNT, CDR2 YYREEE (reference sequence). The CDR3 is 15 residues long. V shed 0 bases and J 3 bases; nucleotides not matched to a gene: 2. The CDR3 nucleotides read TGTGCCAGCAGCTTGGATGGGACAGGGGACACTGAAGCTTTCTTT. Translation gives CASSLDGTGDTEAFF. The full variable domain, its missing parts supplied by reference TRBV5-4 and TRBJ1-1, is ETGVTQSPTHLIKTRGQQVTLRCSSQSGHNTVSWYQQALGQGPQFIFQYYREEENGRGNFPPRFSGLQFPNYSSELNVNALELDDSALYLCASSLDGTGDTEAFFGQGTRLTVV.